These T cell receptor beta chains were read from a single sample in a study of CD8+ T cells in alopecia areata. The protocol was immunoSEQ multiplex PCR, while the TCRdb copy is restricted to in-frame clones and leaves out a portion. This sample has roughly 200,000 clones, with 53% found just once. The source was CD8+ T cells sorted from blood, collected at week 24, from a patient treated with tofacitinib. All receptors come from a human donor with alopecia areata. CDR3s include the opening cysteine and the closing phenylalanine or tryptophan. Each record gives: V gene, D gene, clone size, J gene, CDR3 DNA, CDR3 protein. D genes are given only for firm matches. Expanded clones get a size class; other rows say once, few or many, or leave the size out.

TRBV30	NA	few	TRBJ2-3	TGTGCCTGGAGTGTGGACATCCCTAGCACAGATACGCAGTATTTT	CAWSVDIPSTDTQYF
TRBV9	NA	few	TRBJ2-1	TGTGCCAGCAGCGTAGTAGGAGGGACCTCCTACAATGAGCAGTTCTTC	CASSVVGGTSYNEQFF
TRBV4-3	NA	few	TRBJ2-5	TGCGCCAGCAGCCAAGAAGTAGGGTACCAAGAGACCCAGTACTTC	CASSQEVGYQETQYF
TRBV9	TRBD2	NA	TRBJ2-7	TGTGCCAGCAGCGCGGGACTAGCGGGCTACGAGCAGTACTTC	CASSAGLAGYEQYF
TRBV19	NA	NA	TRBJ2-7	TGTGCCAGTAGTACAGGCGTGGAGCAGTACTTC	CASSTGVEQYF
TRBV27	TRBD1	few	TRBJ1-6	TGTGCCAGCAGTTTATTAGGGACAGGGGGTTTTAATTCACCCCTCCACTTT	CASSLLGTGGFNSPLHF
TRBV25-1	NA	NA	TRBJ2-5	TGTGCCAGCAGTGAGTTCGAGCCCCAAGAGACCCAGTACTTC	CASSEFEPQETQYF
TRBV28	NA	few	TRBJ2-1	TGTGCCAGCAGTTTTTACCCCCGGGGTGAGCAGTTCTTC	CASSFYPRGEQFF
TRBV15	TRBD1	once	TRBJ1-6	TGTGCCACCGGGGACAGGGAACGGAATTCACCCCTCCACTTT	CATGDRERNSPLHF
TRBV4-1	NA	once	TRBJ2-1	TGCGCCAGCAGCCAAGGTGAAGGGGAGCAGTTCTTC	CASSQGEGEQFF
TRBV29-1	TRBD1	NA	TRBJ1-2	TGCAGCGTTGGACAGGGAACTTCCTATGGCTACACCTTC	CSVGQGTSYGYTF
TRBV5-6	TRBD1	NA	TRBJ1-4	TGTGCCAGCAGCTACGGGACAGGGGTGAAAAAACTGTTTTTT	CASSYGTGVKKLFF
TRBV11-2	TRBD2	NA	TRBJ2-1	TGTGCCAGCAGCCGACGAAGCGGGGGGGCCTACAATGAGCAGTTCTTC	CASSRRSGGAYNEQFF
TRBV7-9	NA	once	TRBJ1-2	TGTGCCAGCAGCTTAGGCGGGAACCTTAACTATGGCTACACCTTC	CASSLGGNLNYGYTF
TRBV29-1	NA	few	TRBJ1-1	TGCAGCGTTGAAGATTTACGTGTGAACACTGAAGCTTTCTTT	CSVEDLRVNTEAFF
TRBV2	NA	few	TRBJ2-4	TGTGCCAGCGACCTGGAGAAAAACATTCAGTACTTC	CASDLEKNIQYF
TRBV15	NA	once	TRBJ2-3	TGTGCCACCAGCAGAGAAGGTCCACCAGATACGCAGTATTTT	CATSREGPPDTQYF
TRBV19	NA	few	TRBJ2-1	TGTGCCAGTAGCCTACAGGGAAATGAGCAGTTCTTC	CASSLQGNEQFF
TRBV7-2	TRBD1	NA	TRBJ1-2	TGTGCCAGCAGCCCTCCCGGGACAGAGTATGGCTACACCTTC	CASSPPGTEYGYTF
TRBV4-3	TRBD2	NA	TRBJ2-2	TGCGCCAGCAGCCAAGCCCGGGGGGGGTTAGGGACTTTGTTTTTT	CASSQARGGLGTLFF
TRBV2	NA	NA	TRBJ1-2	TGTGCCAGCAGTGAGTTGGGCCGAGGAAACGATGGCTACACCTTC	CASSELGRGNDGYTF
TRBV7-2	NA	few	TRBJ1-5	TGTGCCAGCAGCTTGTTTACAGGAGAGAATCAGCCCCAGCATTTT	CASSLFTGENQPQHF
TRBV29-1	NA	NA	TRBJ2-1	TGCAGCGTTGCGGGGATGCCTACAAATGAGCAGTTCTTC	CSVAGMPTNEQFF
TRBV27	TRBD1	NA	TRBJ2-5	TGTGCCAGCAGTGGGACAGGGCAAGAGACCCAGTACTTC	CASSGTGQETQYF
TRBV6-1	NA	NA	TRBJ2-3	TGTGCCAGCAGTGAAATCACTAGCACCAGCACAGATACGCAGTATTTT	CASSEITSTSTDTQYF
TRBV7-6	NA	few	TRBJ2-5	TGTGCCAGCAGCTTAGTCTCAGGGACAAGGGAGACCCAGTACTTC	CASSLVSGTRETQYF
TRBV9	NA	NA	TRBJ1-2	TGTGCCAGCAGCCCATCTGACAGGAATGGCTACACCTTC	CASSPSDRNGYTF
TRBV13	TRBD2	NA	TRBJ2-3	TGTGCCAGCAGCGACCGGGACTACATCACAGATACGCAGTATTTT	CASSDRDYITDTQYF
TRBV2	NA	NA	TRBJ2-6	TGTGCCAGCGACAGGCGCCCCTCTGGGGCCAACGTCCTGACTTTC	CASDRRPSGANVLTF
TRBV9	TRBD2	NA	TRBJ2-7	TGTGCCAGCAGCGTAGATGGGGGACTAGCGCCCTACGAGCAGTACTTC	CASSVDGGLAPYEQYF
TRBV29-1	TRBD2	NA	TRBJ2-1	TGCAGCGTTTACGGGACTAGCGGGGGTACCTACAATGAGCAGTTCTTC	CSVYGTSGGTYNEQFF
TRBV5-1	NA	NA	TRBJ1-1	TGCGCCAGCAGCTTGGCGGGGGACGGGCCGAACACTGAAGCTTTCTTT	CASSLAGDGPNTEAFF
TRBV30	TRBD1	few	TRBJ2-1	TGTGCCTGGAGTAGGGGACAGGGGCCAAATGAGCAGTTCTTC	CAWSRGQGPNEQFF
TRBV29-1	NA	NA	TRBJ2-2	TGCAGCGTTGAAAAAGGGACCGCCGGGGAGCTGTTTTTT	CSVEKGTAGELFF
TRBV7-8	NA	NA	TRBJ2-5	TGTGCCAGCAGGTGGGGGTCACAAGAGACCCAGTACTTC	CASRWGSQETQYF
TRBV6-5	NA	NA	TRBJ2-7	TGTGCCAGCAGTTACTCGGGCAGCTACGAGCAGTACTTC	CASSYSGSYEQYF
TRBV7-6	TRBD2	NA	TRBJ2-7	TGTGCCAGCAGCCCCACTAGCGGGGGGACCTACGAGCAGTACTTC	CASSPTSGGTYEQYF
TRBV7-2	NA	NA	TRBJ2-2	TGTGCCAGCAGCTTAGCCGCAGGGACCGGGGAGCTGTTTTTT	CASSLAAGTGELFF
TRBV2	NA	NA	TRBJ1-1	TGTGCCAGCAAGGGCGGCGGGGGGAACACTGAAGCTTTCTTT	CASKGGGGNTEAFF
TRBV29-1	TRBD2	few	TRBJ2-1	TGCAGCGTTGAAAAAGCGGGGGGCGGCGGTGAGCAGTTCTTC	CSVEKAGGGGEQFF
TRBV5-1	TRBD1	NA	TRBJ2-7	TGCGCCAGCAGCTTGTACGGGACAGACAACTACGAGCAGTACTTC	CASSLYGTDNYEQYF
TRBV12-5	NA	NA	TRBJ1-5	TGTGCTAGTGGTTTGGAAGGGAAAGGCAATCAGCCCCAGCATTTT	CASGLEGKGNQPQHF
TRBV6-5	NA	few	TRBJ2-7	TGTGCCAGCAGTTACTCCGGACCCTCCTACGAGCAGTACTTC	CASSYSGPSYEQYF
TRBV30	TRBD2	NA	TRBJ2-7	TGTGCCTGGAGTGTACTAGCGGGGGGGAACGAGCAGTACTTC	CAWSVLAGGNEQYF
TRBV12-5	NA	few	TRBJ2-5	TGTGCTAGTGGTCCAGGAGGAGGCATGGAGACCCAGTACTTC	CASGPGGGMETQYF
TRBV29-1	NA	NA	TRBJ1-1	TGCAGCGTTGAGGGGAAGGTGGGGAATGGAGCTTTCTTT	CSVEGKVGNGAFF
TRBV15	NA	NA	TRBJ1-4	TGTGCCACCCAGGGAGTGGCAACTAATGAAAAACTGTTTTTT	CATQGVATNEKLFF
TRBV30	TRBD1	NA	TRBJ1-2	TGTGCCTGGTCAACCACAGGGGGCGATGGCTACACCTTC	CAWSTTGGDGYTF